Each of the 22 T cell receptor beta chains below was sequenced from the same sample in a study of cytomegalovirus exposure and HLA in healthy donors. The study ran its PCR with 60 Vbeta and 13 Jbeta primers. TCRdb keeps only in-frame clones here, not all; method: immunoSEQ multiplex PCR. The table gives approximately 47,000 clones; the top ten clones make up about 17% of it. The sequenced sample was PBMCs. The receptors were gathered from a male donor in good health and CMV-seronegative.

The chain uses TRBV7-8 and TRBJ2-1, with 8 positions matching TRBD1. Unmatched junction bases numbered 9, after V lost 5 bases and J lost 6 bases. CDR1 is SGHVS, CDR2 FQNEAQ, per germline. The CDR3 spans 15 residues. For the CDR3, the DNA is TGTGCCAGCAGCGTAAGACAGGGGCCCTCCAATGAGCAGTTCTTC. Translation: CASSVRQGPSNEQFF.

The rearrangement joins TRBV6-5 to TRBJ2-5; 11 bases are shared with TRBD1. This CDR3 contains 16 residues. Looked up from germline, CDR1 is MNHEY and CDR2 is SVGAGI. V trimming: 2 bases; J trimming: 5 bases; junction bases outside the gene matches: 7. CDR3 in DNA: TGTGCCAGCAGTTACGACCGGGACAGGGGGGGGGAGACCCAGTACTTC. This sequence encodes CASSYDRDRGGETQYF.

The chain is built from TRBV9 and TRBJ1-2; no firm D call. The CDR3 sequence is 14 residues long. V was shortened by 4 bases and J by 5 bases, with 15 bases between the two germline ends. CDR1 SGDLS and CDR2 YYNGEE come from the germline V gene. The CDR3 is CASSLAGAGYGYTF. CDR3 bases: TGTGCCAGCAGCCTCGCCGGAGCCGGGTATGGCTACACCTTC.

The chain recombines TRBV6-6 with TRBJ1-6; 7 bases align to TRBD1. Germline CDR1 is MNHNY and CDR2 is SVGAGI (reference sequence). The CDR3 consists of 16 residues. V lost 2 bases and J lost 2; bases outside the gene matches: 3. The CDR3 is CASSYQGVAYNSPLHF. CDR3 DNA sequence: TGTGCCAGCAGTTACCAGGGGGTCGCCTATAATTCACCCCTCCACTTT.

The CDR3 spells CAWRAGGPNQPQHF. The CDR3 coding sequence is TGTGCCTGGAGGGCCGGGGGTCCCAATCAGCCCCAGCATTTT. The chain carries TRBV30 and TRBJ1-5; a weak D match, TRBD1 (5 bases). The CDR3 runs to 14 residues. Trimming removed 3 bases at V and 3 bases at J, with 12 bases between. The V gene's germline CDR1 is GTSNPN and CDR2 SVGIG (reference sequence).

The gene calls are TRBV2 and TRBJ2-1, with 7 nucleotides matching TRBD1. There are 14 residues in the CDR3. The trim removed 6 bases at V and 4 bases at J, leaving 6 bases unmatched. In germline, CDR1 is SNHLY, CDR2 FYNNEI. The CDR3 sequence: CASRRDRSYNEQFF. CDR3 sequence (DNA): TGTGCCAGCAGGAGGGACAGATCATACAATGAGCAGTTCTTC.

This chain uses TRBV5-5 with TRBJ2-3; D ambiguous. V dropped 0 bases and J dropped 1 base, with 15 bases sitting between them. Germline CDR1 reads SGHKS; CDR2 reads YYEKEE (reference sequence). This CDR3 has 17 amino acids. DNA of the CDR3: TGTGCCAGCAGCTTGGCCCCGGCAGGCGATGGCACAGATACGCAGTATTTT. Translated: CASSLAPAGDGTDTQYF.

This chain joins TRBV5-4 and TRBJ1-2, with 7 bases identical to TRBD1. Germline V gene data show CDR1 as SGHNT and CDR2 as YYREEE (reference sequence). CDR3 length equals 15 residues. V lost 5 bases, J lost 6 bases, and 13 bases stayed unmatched. CDR3 DNA sequence: TGTGCCAGCAGTTATCCTCCAGGGGGTGTGAATGGCTACACCTTC. Its translation is CASSYPPGGVNGYTF.

The J gene is TRBJ2-7, the V gene TRBV6-5, with TRBD1 as a possible D gene (5 bases). The V gene's germline CDR1 is MNHEY and CDR2 SVGAGI. V was cut by 9 bases and J by 7 bases, with 13 bases left in between. The CDR3 length is 11 residues. CDR3 sequence (DNA): TGTGCCAGAAGCCGAAGACAGGAGCAGTACTTC. It yields the protein CARSRRQEQYF.

V and J are TRBV30 and TRBJ1-6, with 8 bases matching TRBD1. With 4 bases clipped from V and 7 bases from J, the junction kept 9 bases outside the gene matches. In germline, CDR1 is GTSNPN, CDR2 SVGIG (reference sequence). The CDR3 is 15 amino acids. CDR3 region: CAWISRDRLNSPLHF. CDR3 bases: TGTGCCTGGATTAGCCGGGACAGGTTAAATTCACCCCTCCACTTT. Together with reference TRBV30 and TRBJ1-6, the CDR3 gives the full variable domain: SQTIHQWPATLVQPVGSPLSLECTVEGTSNPNLYWYRQAAGRGLQLLFYSVGIGQISSEVPQNLSASRPQDRQFILSSKKLLLSDSGFYLCAWISRDRLNSPLHFGNGTRLTVT.

The V gene is TRBV6-5, the J gene TRBJ2-7; 10 nucleotides line up with TRBD1. CDR1 MNHEY and CDR2 SVGAGI come from the germline V gene. The CDR3 runs to 15 residues. V gave up 0 bases and J gave up 7 bases; unmatched junction bases: 6. CDR3 DNA sequence: TGTGCCAGCAGTTACTCACGACAGGGGGCGACTGAGCAGTACTTC. It yields the protein CASSYSRQGATEQYF.

This sequence joins TRBV9 and TRBJ1-1; TRBD1 matches 8 bases. The CDR3 has 15 residues. The V gene end was trimmed by 3 bases and the J gene end by 0 bases; junction bases not matched to a gene: 4. Germline lookup yields CDR1 SGDLS and CDR2 YYNGEE. CDR3 bases: TGTGCCAGCAGCGCACGACAGGGGTTGAACACTGAAGCTTTCTTT. Translating gives CASSARQGLNTEAFF.

The genes are TRBV30 and TRBJ2-1, with 9 bases lining up with TRBD2. V lost 0 bases to trimming and J lost 3 bases; unmatched junction nucleotides: 0. Germline loops: CDR1 GTSNPN, CDR2 SVGIG (reference sequence). There are 14 residues in the CDR3. The DNA for the CDR3 is TGTGCCTGGAGTGTTAGCGGGGGCTACAATGAGCAGTTCTTC. Translated: CAWSVSGGYNEQFF.

J is TRBJ2-7 and V is TRBV30; 7 nucleotides line up with TRBD2. The CDR3 extends over 11 amino acids. Germline assignment: CDR1 GTSNPN and CDR2 SVGIG (reference sequence). After removal of 3 bases from V and 5 bases from J, the junction contained 1 base not matched to a gene. CDR3 loop: CAWSRGDEQYF. The CDR3 DNA follows: TGTGCCTGGAGCCGGGGGGACGAGCAGTACTTC.

The rearrangement joins TRBV11-2 to TRBJ2-2; no clear D. The CDR3 covers 14 residues. CDR1 SGHAT and CDR2 FQNNGV come from the germline V gene. V was pared by 1 base and J by 9 bases, with 12 bases between. The DNA of the CDR3 is TGTGCCAGCAGCTTAGGGCAGGCCGGCCGGGAGCTGTTTTTT. Translation gives CASSLGQAGRELFF. The whole variable domain, filled in from reference TRBV11-2 and TRBJ2-2, reads EAGVAQSPRYKIIEKRQSVAFWCNPISGHATLYWYQQILGQGPKLLIQFQNNGVVDDSQLPKDRFSAERLKGVDSTLKIQPAKLEDSAVYLCASSLGQAGRELFFGEGSRLTVL.

This chain uses TRBV5-4 with TRBJ2-7; D may be TRBD2 (6 bases). The CDR3 covers 12 residues. Germline V CDR1 and CDR2: SGHNT, YYREEE (reference sequence). V was trimmed by 4 bases and J by 6 bases, leaving 11 bases between them. The CDR3 loop reads CASSTSTSEQYF. The CDR3 coding sequence is TGTGCCAGCAGCACCTCGACTAGCGAGCAGTACTTC.

This sequence joins TRBV19 and TRBJ1-5, with 7 bases identical to TRBD1. CDR1 is LNHDA and CDR2 is SQIVND in the germline V gene (reference sequence). V shed 6 bases, J shed 2 bases, and the junction held 4 bases outside the gene matches. The CDR3 sequence is 14 residues long. The CDR3 protein is CASSTTGGNQPQHF. DNA of the CDR3: TGTGCCAGTAGCACAACAGGGGGCAATCAGCCCCAGCATTTT.

J is TRBJ1-4 and V is TRBV9, with D possibly matching TRBD1 (5 bases). Trimming left V 3 bases short and J 5 bases short, with 11 bases between. Germline V gives CDR1 SGDLS, CDR2 YYNGEE. The CDR3 consists of 14 residues. The CDR3 region has the DNA TGTGCCAGCAGCGGCTGGGGGGGGAATGAAAAACTGTTTTTT. Protein sequence: CASSGWGGNEKLFF. Filled out from reference TRBV9 and TRBJ1-4, the complete variable domain reads DSGVTQTPKHLITATGQRVTLRCSPRSGDLSVYWYQQSLDQGLQFLIQYYNGEERAKGNILERFSAQQFPDLHSELNLSSLELGDSALYFCASSGWGGNEKLFFGSGTQLSVL.

This rearrangement joins TRBV19 to TRBJ1-1; tentatively, D is TRBD1 (6 bases). Trimming left V 2 bases short and J 8 bases short, with 12 bases between. Germline V gene sequence: CDR1 LNHDA, CDR2 SQIVND (reference sequence). The CDR3 extends over 13 amino acids. The CDR3 region is CASSITSGTEAFF. The CDR3 DNA follows: TGTGCCAGTAGTATAACGTCCGGGACAGAAGCTTTCTTT.

The chain carries TRBV19 and TRBJ2-2; D not certain. V was pared by 4 bases and J by 4 bases, with 4 bases between. The V gene's germline CDR1 is LNHDA and CDR2 SQIVND (reference sequence). The CDR3 is made up of 12 amino acids. The DNA of the CDR3 is TGTGCCAGTAGTAGGGCCACCGGGGAGCTGTTTTTT. It specifies CASSRATGELFF.

J is TRBJ2-1 and V is TRBV5-8; D is perhaps TRBD1 (6 bases). Germline V CDR1 and CDR2: SGHTS, YDEGEE. CDR3 length: 15 residues. Trimming stripped 1 base from V and 4 bases from J, with 12 bases between. The CDR3: CASSLRGGPYNEQFF. CDR3 DNA sequence: TGTGCCAGCAGCTTGAGAGGGGGACCTTACAATGAGCAGTTCTTC.

The V call is TRBV30, the J call TRBJ2-1, with 9 bases fitting TRBD1. CDR3 length: 11 amino acids. With 5 bases clipped from V and 7 bases from J, the junction kept 0 bases outside the gene matches. The germline CDR1 and CDR2 sequences are GTSNPN and SVGIG (reference sequence). CDR3 sequence: CAWGQGNEQFF. Written as DNA, the CDR3 is TGTGCCTGGGGACAGGGGAATGAGCAGTTCTTC.